Listed here are 12 T cell receptor beta chains from one sample, sequenced in a study of metastatic and nonmetastatic thyroid tumors. Prior to thyroid surgery, none of the patients had received any treatment. TCRdb reassembled clones from the PCR reads with MiXCR. Altogether tens of thousands of clones are present, 33% being singletons, with the ten largest covering about 16%. The sample was tumor tissue. The receptors derive from a female donor with papillary thyroid cancer or a benign thyroid nodule (not recorded which). Some clones in this sample may be carry-over from other donors' samples.

The chain carries TRBV11-3 and TRBJ1-6; D is undetermined. In germline, CDR1 is SGHNT, CDR2 YENEEA. The CDR3 has 14 residues. With 2 bases removed from V and 6 bases from J, the gap between germline ends came to 8 bases. The CDR3 nucleotides read TGTGCCAGCAGCTTACATGAAAGTAATTCACCCCTCCACTTT. Translated, it gives CASSLHESNSPLHF. Complete variable domain (other parts from reference TRBV11-3 and TRBJ1-6): EAGVVQSPRYKIIEKKQPVAFWCNPISGHNTLYWYLQNLGQGPELLIRYENEEAVDDSQLPKDRFSAERLKGVDSTLKIQPAELGDSAVYLCASSLHESNSPLHFGNGTRLTVT.

The genes are TRBV12-3 or TRBV12-4 and TRBJ1-1; the match to TRBD1 covers 7 bases. Unmatched junction bases numbered 9, after V lost 6 bases and J lost 2 bases. The length of the CDR3 is 15 residues. The CDR3 here is CASRLAGGINTEAFF. The CDR3 DNA sequence: TGTGCCAGCAGGCTCGCAGGGGGGATAAACACTGAAGCTTTCTTT.

This clone occurred once. The chain is built from TRBV5-1 and TRBJ2-2; TRBD2 matches 14 bases. The CDR3 sequence is 17 residues long. Germline loops: CDR1 SGHRS, CDR2 YFSETQ. The ends lost 4 bases at V and 3 bases at J; junction bases unmatched: 5. The CDR3 bases are TGCGCCAGCAGCCACGGACTAGCGGGGGGTTACACCGGGGAGCTGTTTTTT. Protein sequence: CASSHGLAGGYTGELFF.

This clone was seen a few times. A junction boundary mismatches the germline segment, possibly from a read error. The V gene is TRBV6-1, the J gene TRBJ2-7, with D hard to call. CDR1 and CDR2 from the germline V gene are MNHNS and SASEGT. The CDR3 is 14 residues long. The CDR3 sequence is CASSEGTGAYEQYF. CDR3 bases: TGTGCCAGCAGCGAAGGCACGGGTGCCTACGAGCAGTACTTC.

The rearrangement uses TRBV12-3 or TRBV12-4 and TRBJ1-3; no firm D call. The CDR3 runs 14 residues. Trimming took off 7 bases at V and 0 bases at J, with 10 bases between the two ends. The CDR3 protein is CASNLGASGNTIYF. The DNA of the CDR3 is TGTGCCAGCAATCTGGGCGCCTCTGGAAACACCATATATTTT.

This clone was seen a handful of times. The genes are TRBV6-1 and TRBJ2-7; the D gene is possibly TRBD1 (6 bases). There are 15 residues in the CDR3. The germline CDR1 and CDR2 sequences are MNHNS and SASEGT. V lost 5 bases to trimming and J lost 2 bases, with 16 bases between them. The CDR3 loop reads CASSLGQWGTYEQYF. DNA of the CDR3: TGTGCCAGCAGTCTCGGACAGTGGGGGACCTACGAGCAGTACTTC.

The V gene is TRBV4-2, the J gene TRBJ2-2; D unresolved. The germline V gene encodes CDR1 LGHNA and CDR2 YNFKEQ. Deletions cut 4 bases from V and 1 base from J, with 10 bases between. The CDR3 loop spans 15 amino acids. The CDR3 DNA follows: TGTGCCAGCAGCCCCCTCGAGAAGAACACCGGGGAGCTGTTTTTT. This sequence encodes CASSPLEKNTGELFF.

This chain links TRBV2 with TRBJ1-6, with no clear D. The CDR3 covers 13 residues. Germline CDR1 SNHLY, CDR2 FYNNEI. Trimming took off 8 bases at V and 10 bases at J, with 15 bases between the two ends. CDR3 nucleotides: TGTGCCAGCTCCAAAGTGGTACGGTCACCCCTCCACTTT. Residues: CASSKVVRSPLHF.

The gene calls are TRBV7-9 and TRBJ2-7; tentative D call: TRBD1 (7 bases). This CDR3 region has 13 residues. Germline CDR1 and CDR2: SEHNR and FQNEAQ (reference sequence). Trimming cost V 5 bases and J 2 bases, with 10 bases left between them. As DNA, the CDR3 is TGTGCCAGCAGCGCGGGACAGACCTACGAGCAGTACTTC. It specifies CASSAGQTYEQYF.

V and J are TRBV6-1 and TRBJ1-4; 8 bases map to TRBD1. V was pared by 6 bases and J by 7 bases, with 7 bases of the junction left unmatched. Germline V CDR1 and CDR2: MNHNS, SASEGT. The CDR3 is made up of 14 amino acids. The chain's CDR3 is CASRDGQGGEKLFF. The CDR3 DNA is TGTGCCAGCAGGGATGGACAGGGTGGTGAAAAACTGTTTTTT.

This clone was seen more than once but under ten times. The V gene is TRBV12-3 or TRBV12-4, the J gene TRBJ2-7; D might be TRBD2 (6 bases). CDR3 length: 16 residues. Trimming took off 5 bases at V and 0 bases at J, with 17 bases between the two ends. The CDR3 nucleotides read TGTGCCAGCAGTCCCGAATTCCAGACTAGCTCCTACGAGCAGTACTTC. This gives the protein CASSPEFQTSSYEQYF.

The sample holds a few counts of this clone. This chain connects TRBV24-1 to TRBJ2-7; 10 bases match TRBD1. Germline V gives CDR1 KGHDR, CDR2 SFDVKD. The V and J ends lost 5 bases and 2 bases, in that order; junction bases with no gene match: 2. The CDR3 totals 14 residues. The chain's CDR3 is CATSAGQGTYEQYF. Written as DNA, the CDR3 is TGTGCCACCAGTGCGGGACAGGGGACCTACGAGCAGTACTTC.